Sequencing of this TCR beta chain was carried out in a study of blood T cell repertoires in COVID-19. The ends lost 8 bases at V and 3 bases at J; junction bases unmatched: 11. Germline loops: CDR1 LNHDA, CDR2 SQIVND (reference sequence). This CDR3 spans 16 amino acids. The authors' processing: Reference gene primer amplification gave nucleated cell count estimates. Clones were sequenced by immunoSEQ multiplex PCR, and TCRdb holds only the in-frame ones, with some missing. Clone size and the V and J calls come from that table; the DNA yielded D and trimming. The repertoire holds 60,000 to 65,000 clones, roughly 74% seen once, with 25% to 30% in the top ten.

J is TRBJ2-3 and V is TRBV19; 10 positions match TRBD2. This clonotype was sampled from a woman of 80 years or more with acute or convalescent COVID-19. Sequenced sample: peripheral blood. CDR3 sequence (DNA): TGTGCCAGTTCCCCCGGGCTAGCGGGAGATACAGATACGCAGTATTTT. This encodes CASSPGLAGDTDTQYF.